The rows below give T cell receptor beta chains drawn from one sample of a study of Ad26.COV2.S vaccination and SARS-CoV-2 variants. Sequencing was performed with immunoSEQ multiplex PCR; in TCRdb, only in-frame clones are kept and a portion is missing. The data contain about 400,000 clones, about four fifths of them singletons. The input for sequencing was peripheral blood, taken in a trial of Ad26.COV2.S vaccine versus placebo. The receptors originated from a person between 18 and 59 years old who received the Ad26.COV2.S COVID-19 vaccine or a placebo. Both conserved end residues are part of each CDR3. D genes are given only for firm matches. For some rows the clone size is stated as once, few or many, or as a class when expanded; others skip it.

D gene: TRBD2; J gene: TRBJ2-1; V gene: TRBV9; clone size: NA; CDR3 DNA: TGTGCCAGCAGCGTAAACCGGGGGGACAATGAGCAGTTCTTC; CDR3 protein: CASSVNRGDNEQFF
D gene: TRBD2; J gene: TRBJ2-7; V gene: TRBV10-3; clone size: NA; CDR3 DNA: TGTGCCATCAGTGAAGGGAGGGCATCACCGACCTACGAGCAGTACTTC; CDR3 protein: CAISEGRASPTYEQYF
D gene: NA; J gene: TRBJ2-2; V gene: TRBV6-6; clone size: NA; CDR3 DNA: TGTGCCAGCAGTTACTCGGGGGCTCCGACCGGGGAGCTGTTTTTT; CDR3 protein: CASSYSGAPTGELFF
D gene: NA; J gene: TRBJ1-5; V gene: TRBV7-2; clone size: NA; CDR3 DNA: TGTGCCAGCAGCCTTGGGTCCGCTCTGGAAAAGCCCCAGCATTTT; CDR3 protein: CASSLGSALEKPQHF
D gene: NA; J gene: TRBJ2-2; V gene: TRBV6-5; clone size: NA; CDR3 DNA: TGTGCCTGCCGAGGACCGGGAAGTCTGACCGGGGAGCTGTTTTTT; CDR3 protein: CACRGPGSLTGELFF
D gene: TRBD1; J gene: TRBJ1-5; V gene: TRBV15; clone size: NA; CDR3 DNA: TGTGCCACCAGCAGGGCAGGGGGCGCCGGACAGCCCCAGCATTTT; CDR3 protein: CATSRAGGAGQPQHF
D gene: NA; J gene: TRBJ1-3; V gene: TRBV5-1; clone size: NA; CDR3 DNA: TGCGCCAGCAGTCAGGGCTCTGGAAACACCATATATTTT; CDR3 protein: CASSQGSGNTIYF
D gene: TRBD1; J gene: TRBJ2-2; V gene: TRBV6-5; clone size: NA; CDR3 DNA: TGTGCCAGCAGAGTCGGGACAGGGGCCGGGGAGCTGTTTTTT; CDR3 protein: CASRVGTGAGELFF
D gene: NA; J gene: TRBJ2-7; V gene: TRBV5-1; clone size: NA; CDR3 DNA: TGCGCCAGCAGCTACACTGGGGTAGTCTACGAGCAGTACTTC; CDR3 protein: CASSYTGVVYEQYF
D gene: TRBD2; J gene: TRBJ2-1; V gene: TRBV11-3; clone size: NA; CDR3 DNA: TGTGCCAGCAGCCGCGTACCAGCGGGGGGCTCCTACAATGAGCAGTTCTTC; CDR3 protein: CASSRVPAGGSYNEQFF
D gene: TRBD1; J gene: TRBJ1-5; V gene: TRBV6-2/TRBV6-3; clone size: NA; CDR3 DNA: TGTGCCAGCAGTGACAGGGGCAATCAGCCCCAGCATTTT; CDR3 protein: CASSDRGNQPQHF
D gene: TRBD1; J gene: TRBJ1-5; V gene: TRBV9; clone size: NA; CDR3 DNA: TGTGCCAGCAGCGTGGGACAGGGGAATCAGCCCCAGCATTTT; CDR3 protein: CASSVGQGNQPQHF
D gene: NA; J gene: TRBJ1-6; V gene: TRBV5-1; clone size: few; CDR3 DNA: TGCGCCAGCAAGAAGGGGGAAGACTCACCCCTCCACTTT; CDR3 protein: CASKKGEDSPLHF
D gene: NA; J gene: TRBJ2-3; V gene: TRBV7-9; clone size: NA; CDR3 DNA: TGTGCCAGCAGCCCCGGACAGACTTCTAGCACAGATACGCAGTATTTT; CDR3 protein: CASSPGQTSSTDTQYF
D gene: NA; J gene: TRBJ2-7; V gene: TRBV10-2; clone size: once; CDR3 DNA: TGCGCCAGCAGCGACCCCTACGAGCAGTACTTC; CDR3 protein: CASSDPYEQYF
D gene: NA; J gene: TRBJ2-3; V gene: TRBV11-2; clone size: NA; CDR3 DNA: TGTGCCAGCAGCCGAGGGGTGGGAGATACGCAGTATTTT; CDR3 protein: CASSRGVGDTQYF
D gene: NA; J gene: TRBJ1-4; V gene: TRBV5-1; clone size: NA; CDR3 DNA: TGCGCCAGCAGCTTCACGGGGGGTAATGAAAAACTGTTTTTT; CDR3 protein: CASSFTGGNEKLFF
D gene: NA; J gene: TRBJ2-3; V gene: TRBV19; clone size: NA; CDR3 DNA: TGTGCCAGTAGTATAGACAGGGAAGATACGCAGTATTTT; CDR3 protein: CASSIDREDTQYF
D gene: TRBD2; J gene: TRBJ2-3; V gene: TRBV4-1; clone size: NA; CDR3 DNA: TGCGCCAGCAGCCAAGTGACTAGCGGAGGCGCGGATACGCAGTATTTT; CDR3 protein: CASSQVTSGGADTQYF
D gene: NA; J gene: TRBJ1-1; V gene: TRBV10-2; clone size: few; CDR3 DNA: TGCGCCAGCAGTGAGCTACGGGGCGCCTCTGAAGCTTTCTTT; CDR3 protein: CASSELRGASEAFF
D gene: TRBD2; J gene: TRBJ2-1; V gene: TRBV11-2; clone size: once; CDR3 DNA: TGTGCCAGCAGCTCCCTAGCGGGGCAGTACAATGAGCAGTTCTTC; CDR3 protein: CASSSLAGQYNEQFF
D gene: NA; J gene: TRBJ2-1; V gene: TRBV18; clone size: NA; CDR3 DNA: TGTGCCAGCTCACCTCGAATTAGGGTTGAGCAGTTCTTC; CDR3 protein: CASSPRIRVEQFF
D gene: TRBD2; J gene: TRBJ2-1; V gene: TRBV6-5; clone size: NA; CDR3 DNA: TGTGCCAGCTCCGGGAGGAATGAGCAGTTCTTC; CDR3 protein: CASSGRNEQFF
D gene: TRBD2; J gene: TRBJ2-7; V gene: TRBV3-1/TRBV3-2; clone size: many; CDR3 DNA: TGTGCCAGCAGCCAAGGACTAGCGTCCTACGAGCAGTACTTC; CDR3 protein: CASSQGLASYEQYF
D gene: NA; J gene: TRBJ2-5; V gene: TRBV19; clone size: NA; CDR3 DNA: TGTGCCAGTAGTCCCCGGACTGGCCAAGAGACCCAGTACTTC; CDR3 protein: CASSPRTGQETQYF
D gene: NA; J gene: TRBJ1-2; V gene: TRBV2; clone size: NA; CDR3 DNA: TGTGCCAGCCACAAAAGTGGCTACACCTTC; CDR3 protein: CASHKSGYTF
D gene: TRBD1; J gene: TRBJ2-7; V gene: TRBV6-5; clone size: NA; CDR3 DNA: TGTGCCAGCAGTCAGGGACAGGTCTCCTACGAGCAGTACTTC; CDR3 protein: CASSQGQVSYEQYF
D gene: NA; J gene: TRBJ2-4; V gene: TRBV12-3/TRBV12-4; clone size: NA; CDR3 DNA: TGTGCCAGCAGTTCAGGGGGGGCAAACATTCAGTACTTC; CDR3 protein: CASSSGGANIQYF
D gene: NA; J gene: TRBJ1-2; V gene: TRBV3-1/TRBV3-2; clone size: NA; CDR3 DNA: TGTGCCAGCAGCCGGGACACTAACTATGGCTACACCTTC; CDR3 protein: CASSRDTNYGYTF
D gene: TRBD2; J gene: TRBJ2-1; V gene: TRBV3-1/TRBV3-2; clone size: NA; CDR3 DNA: TGTGCCAGCAGCCGCACTAGCGGGGGGGCAGATGAGCAGTTCTTC; CDR3 protein: CASSRTSGGADEQFF
D gene: NA; J gene: TRBJ2-2; V gene: TRBV5-1; clone size: NA; CDR3 DNA: TGCGCCAGCAGCTTGGCAGTAGCAGGGGTCACCGGGGAGCTGTTTTTT; CDR3 protein: CASSLAVAGVTGELFF
D gene: NA; J gene: TRBJ2-1; V gene: TRBV7-9; clone size: few; CDR3 DNA: TGTGCCAGCAGCTTAGCCCACAGGGATGAGCAGTTCTTC; CDR3 protein: CASSLAHRDEQFF
D gene: NA; J gene: TRBJ1-2; V gene: TRBV12-5; clone size: NA; CDR3 DNA: TGTGCTAGTGGCCCTACAGGTTCCTATGGCTACACCTTC; CDR3 protein: CASGPTGSYGYTF
D gene: TRBD1; J gene: TRBJ1-5; V gene: TRBV7-2; clone size: NA; CDR3 DNA: TGTGCCAGCAGCCGTACTGGACAGGCTTACATGGAGCCCCAGCATTTT; CDR3 protein: CASSRTGQAYMEPQHF
D gene: NA; J gene: TRBJ1-5; V gene: TRBV2; clone size: NA; CDR3 DNA: TGTGCCAGCAGTGACAGGGGTGTGGAGCCCCAGCATTTT; CDR3 protein: CASSDRGVEPQHF
D gene: NA; J gene: TRBJ1-6; V gene: TRBV11-2; clone size: NA; CDR3 DNA: TGTGCCAGCAGCTTAGCCCCTGCCAGTTCACCCCTCCACTTT; CDR3 protein: CASSLAPASSPLHF
D gene: NA; J gene: TRBJ1-5; V gene: TRBV6-1; clone size: NA; CDR3 DNA: TGTGCCAGCAGTGATGACATGGGTCAGCCCCAGCATTTT; CDR3 protein: CASSDDMGQPQHF
D gene: TRBD2; J gene: TRBJ2-5; V gene: TRBV5-4; clone size: few; CDR3 DNA: TGTGCCAGCAGCCGGACCACTAGCGGGAGTTGGGAGACCCAGTACTTC; CDR3 protein: CASSRTTSGSWETQYF
D gene: NA; J gene: TRBJ1-2; V gene: TRBV12-3/TRBV12-4; clone size: many; CDR3 DNA: TGTGCCAGCAGTACTCTACTCGACAGCGGCTACACCTTC; CDR3 protein: CASSTLLDSGYTF